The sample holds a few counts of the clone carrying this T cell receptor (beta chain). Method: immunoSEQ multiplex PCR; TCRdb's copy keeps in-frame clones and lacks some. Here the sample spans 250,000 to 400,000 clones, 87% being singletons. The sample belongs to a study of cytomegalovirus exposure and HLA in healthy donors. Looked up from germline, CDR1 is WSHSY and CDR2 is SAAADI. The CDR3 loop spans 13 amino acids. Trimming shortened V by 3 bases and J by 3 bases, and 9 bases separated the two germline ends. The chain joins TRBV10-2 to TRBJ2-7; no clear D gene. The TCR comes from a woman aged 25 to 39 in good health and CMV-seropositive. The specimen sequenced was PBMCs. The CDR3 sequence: CASSDLRSYEQYF. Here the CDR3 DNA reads TGCGCCAGCAGTGATCTGCGCAGCTACGAGCAGTACTTC.